The 10 T cell receptor beta chains below were found in one sample sequenced in a study of blood T cell repertoires in COVID-19. Assay: immunoSEQ multiplex PCR; the TCRdb copy retains only in-frame clones and omits some. The sample has around 110,000 clones, around four fifths seen once. Sequenced material: peripheral blood. All receptors come from a woman in her 70s with acute or convalescent COVID-19.

The CDR3 DNA reads TGCGCCAGCAGCCAAGTCCCCCCAGCGGGGGGTTACAATGAGCAGTTCTTC. Amino acids: CASSQVPPAGGYNEQFF. The chain has TRBV4-1 and TRBJ2-1; 9 bases line up with TRBD2. Looked up from germline, CDR1 is MGHRA and CDR2 is YSYEKL. The CDR3 is 17 residues long. V gave up 1 base and J gave up 4 bases; unmatched junction bases: 8.

The chain recombines TRBV7-3 with TRBJ2-3; TRBD2 is a possible D gene (6 bases). The V gene lost 0 bases and the J gene lost 6 bases, with 13 bases spanning the gap. Germline assignment: CDR1 SGHTA and CDR2 FQGTGA. The CDR3 sequence is 15 residues long. The CDR3 sequence is CASSLTGLARDTQYF. In DNA form, the CDR3 reads TGTGCCAGCAGCTTAACAGGGCTAGCGAGGGATACGCAGTATTTT. Full variable domain (remainder filled in from reference TRBV7-3 and TRBJ2-3): GAGVSQTPSNKVTEKGKYVELRCDPISGHTALYWYRQSLGQGPEFLIYFQGTGAADDSGLPNDRFFAVRPEGSVSTLKIQRTERGDSAVYLCASSLTGLARDTQYFGPGTRLTVL.

The V call is TRBV10-3, the J call TRBJ2-3, with a possible D match to TRBD1 (6 bases). V was shortened by 8 bases and J by 0 bases, with 12 bases between the two germline ends. The CDR3 contains 14 residues. Germline CDR1 is ENHRY and CDR2 is SYGVKD. The CDR3 region has the DNA TGTGCCATCGAACAAGGGGGAAGCACAGATACGCAGTATTTT. Translation gives CAIEQGGSTDTQYF.

V is TRBV5-1 and J is TRBJ2-2; 11 positions agree with TRBD1. The germline gives CDR1 SGHRS, CDR2 YFSETQ. The CDR3 runs 16 residues. V lost 1 base and J lost 10; bases outside the gene matches: 9. CDR3 sequence: CASSLQGQGGEVELFF. The CDR3 nucleotides read TGCGCCAGCAGCTTGCAGGGACAGGGGGGAGAGGTGGAGCTGTTTTTT.

The table lists this clone with a count of one. The CDR3 sequence is CASSQDIGGTGNNQPQHF. CDR3 DNA: TGCGCCAGCAGCCAAGACATCGGCGGGACGGGGAACAATCAGCCCCAGCATTTT. The chain joins TRBV4-1 to TRBJ1-5; D is perhaps TRBD1 (5 bases). The V and J ends lost 0 bases and 3 bases respectively, with 18 bases between them. Germline V CDR1 and CDR2: MGHRA, YSYEKL. The CDR3 has 18 residues.

This sequence joins TRBV6-2 or TRBV6-3 and TRBJ1-3; 9 positions match TRBD1. V trimming: 4 bases; J trimming: 10 bases; junction bases outside the gene matches: 14. The V gene's germline CDR1 is MNHEY and CDR2 SVGEGT. CDR3 length equals 16 residues. CDR3 loop: CASSSPAPGTGRTIYF. CDR3 coding DNA: TGTGCCAGCAGTTCGCCTGCTCCCGGGACAGGGAGGACCATATATTTT.

V is TRBV12-3 or TRBV12-4 and J is TRBJ1-5; D is unclear. The CDR3 spans 13 residues. Trimming took 8 bases from V and 1 from J, leaving 9 bases between them. The CDR3, as DNA: TGTGCCAGCGGTGGAGGGAGCAATCAGCCCCAGCATTTT. It codes for CASGGGSNQPQHF.

The rearrangement uses TRBV7-2 and TRBJ2-5; D is possibly TRBD2 (5 bases). This CDR3 is built from 16 residues. V was cut by 3 bases and J by 2 bases, with 16 bases left in between. From germline, CDR1 is SGHTA and CDR2 FQGNSA. CDR3 sequence: CASSLGTAVGQETQYF. The DNA of the CDR3 is TGTGCCAGCAGCTTGGGAACAGCGGTGGGACAAGAGACCCAGTACTTC. The variable domain in full, completed from reference TRBV7-2 and TRBJ2-5, reads GAGVSQSPSNKVTEKGKDVELRCDPISGHTALYWYRQSLGQGLEFLIYFQGNSAPDKSGLPSDRFSAERTGGSVSTLTIQRTQQEDSAVYLCASSLGTAVGQETQYFGPGTRLLVL.

This clone showed up just a few times. The gene calls are TRBV11-3 and TRBJ2-7; a weak D match, TRBD1 (6 bases). V dropped 6 bases and J dropped 7 bases, with 16 bases sitting between them. The germline CDR1 and CDR2 sequences are SGHNT and YENEEA. The CDR3 totals 13 residues. CDR3 loop: CASSTTGDREQYF. As DNA, the CDR3 is TGTGCCAGCAGTACGACAGGAGACCGGGAGCAGTACTTC.

The V and J genes are TRBV2 and TRBJ1-5; 7 bases agree with TRBD1. The junction had 12 bases not matched to a gene; V was cut back by 1 base and J by 6 bases. This CDR3 is built from 17 residues. CDR1 and CDR2 (germline): SNHLY, FYNNEI. The CDR3 protein is CASSEGLGQARTQPQHF. The CDR3 DNA follows: TGTGCCAGCAGTGAAGGTCTTGGACAGGCACGTACTCAGCCCCAGCATTTT.